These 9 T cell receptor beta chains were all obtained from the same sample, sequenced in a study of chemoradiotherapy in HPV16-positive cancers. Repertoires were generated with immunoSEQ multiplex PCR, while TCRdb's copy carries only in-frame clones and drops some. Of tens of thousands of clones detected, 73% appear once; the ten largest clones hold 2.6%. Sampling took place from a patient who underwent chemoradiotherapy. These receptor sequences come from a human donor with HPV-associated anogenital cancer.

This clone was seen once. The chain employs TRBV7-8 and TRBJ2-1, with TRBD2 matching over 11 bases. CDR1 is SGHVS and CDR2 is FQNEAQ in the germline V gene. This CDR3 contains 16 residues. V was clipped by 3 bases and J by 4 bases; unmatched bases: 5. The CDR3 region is CASSFGLAGLYNEQFF. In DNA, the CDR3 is TGTGCCAGCAGCTTCGGACTAGCGGGTCTTTACAATGAGCAGTTCTTC.

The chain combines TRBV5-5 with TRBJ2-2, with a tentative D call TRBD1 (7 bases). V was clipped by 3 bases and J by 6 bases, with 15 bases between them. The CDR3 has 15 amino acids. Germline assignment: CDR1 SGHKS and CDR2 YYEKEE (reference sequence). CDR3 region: CASSSTGRGAGELFF. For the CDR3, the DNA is TGTGCCAGCAGCTCGACTGGCAGGGGGGCCGGGGAGCTGTTTTTT.

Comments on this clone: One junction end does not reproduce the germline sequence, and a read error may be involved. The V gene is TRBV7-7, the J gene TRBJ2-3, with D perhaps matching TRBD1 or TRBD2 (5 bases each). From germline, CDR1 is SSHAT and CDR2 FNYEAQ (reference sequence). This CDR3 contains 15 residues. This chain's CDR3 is CASSSAGTLGDTQYF. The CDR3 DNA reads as TGTGCTAGCAGCTCAGCCGGGACCCTCGGAGATACGCAGTATTTT.

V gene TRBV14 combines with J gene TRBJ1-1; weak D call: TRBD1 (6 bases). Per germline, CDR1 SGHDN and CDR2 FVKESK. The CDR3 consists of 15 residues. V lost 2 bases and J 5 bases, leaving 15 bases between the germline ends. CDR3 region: CASSQLAGARTEAFF. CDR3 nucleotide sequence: TGTGCCAGCAGCCAATTAGCAGGGGCCCGAACTGAAGCTTTCTTT.

CDR3: CASSDRSASPLHF. For the CDR3, the DNA is TGTGCCAGTTCCGACAGGTCCGCCTCACCCCTCCACTTT. This rearrangement joins TRBV19 to TRBJ1-6; possible D gene TRBD1, 6 bases. V was clipped by 8 bases and J by 10 bases, with 15 bases between them. The CDR3 is made up of 13 amino acids. In germline, CDR1 is LNHDA, CDR2 SQIVND (reference sequence).

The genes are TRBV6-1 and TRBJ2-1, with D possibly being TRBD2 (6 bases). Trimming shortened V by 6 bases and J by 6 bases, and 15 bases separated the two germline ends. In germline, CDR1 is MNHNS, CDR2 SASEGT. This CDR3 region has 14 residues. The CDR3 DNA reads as TGTGCCAGCAGCCTTAGTGGGGGAGGCAATGAGCAGTTCTTC. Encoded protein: CASSLSGGGNEQFF.

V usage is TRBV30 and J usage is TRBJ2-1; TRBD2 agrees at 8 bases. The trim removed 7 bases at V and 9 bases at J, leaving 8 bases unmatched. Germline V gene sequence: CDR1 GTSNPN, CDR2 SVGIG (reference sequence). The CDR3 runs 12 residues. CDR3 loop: CAYEREFAEQFF. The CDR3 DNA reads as TGTGCCTATGAGCGGGAGTTTGCTGAGCAGTTCTTC.

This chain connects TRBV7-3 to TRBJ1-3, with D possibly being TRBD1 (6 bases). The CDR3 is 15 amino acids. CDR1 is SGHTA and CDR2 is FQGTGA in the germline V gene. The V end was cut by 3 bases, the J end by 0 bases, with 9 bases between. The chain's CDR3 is CASSFGGASGNTIYF. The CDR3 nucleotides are TGTGCCAGCAGCTTCGGGGGGGCCTCTGGAAACACCATATATTTT.

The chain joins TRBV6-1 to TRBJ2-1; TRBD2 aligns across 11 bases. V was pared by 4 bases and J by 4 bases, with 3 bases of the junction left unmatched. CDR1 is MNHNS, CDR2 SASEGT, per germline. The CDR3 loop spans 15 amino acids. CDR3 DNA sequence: TGTGCCAGCAGTGTTAGCGGGAGGGGTTACAATGAGCAGTTCTTC. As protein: CASSVSGRGYNEQFF.